These T cell receptor beta chains were read from a single sample in a study of vaccination effects on CD4 cells after COVID-19. These TCRs' antigens remain unknown. Clones were sequenced by immunoSEQ multiplex PCR, and TCRdb holds only the in-frame ones, with some missing. Among some 50,000 clones listed, around 80% were seen once. The sequencing here drew on CD4+ T cells from PBMCs cultured with HCoV-OC43 spike peptides, taken after COVID-19 vaccination. These receptors were taken from a human donor who received a COVID-19 vaccine. Both conserved end residues are part of each CDR3. The D gene is left open where the match is weak.

D,V,CDR3
-,TRBV19,CASSYRAGEKLFF
-,TRBV19,CASSPPAYGGGNTIYF
-,TRBV27,CASSLGGARYNEQFF
-,TRBV19,CASSLQGTEAFF
-,TRBV2,CASTQQGNTEAFF
-,TRBV19,CASSIGVGDETQYF
TRBD2,TRBV10-3,CAISERLARSSYEQYF
-,TRBV5-6,CASSFGGLQETQYF
TRBD1,TRBV4-1,CASSQAKGQGLYEQYF
TRBD1,TRBV24-1,CATSDTFRLDRVDEKLFF